The 22 T cell receptor beta chains below all came from one sample that was sequenced in a study of blood T cell repertoires in COVID-19. The table came from immunoSEQ multiplex PCR; TCRdb's copy has only in-frame clones and leaves some out. The table shows roughly 250,000 clones, with roughly four fifths occurring only once. The specimen sequenced was peripheral blood. Receptor source: a person between 65 and 79 years old with COVID-19, enrolled during active disease.

The J gene is TRBJ1-2, the V gene TRBV2; 7 positions match TRBD1. The CDR3 is 11 amino acids. Germline V gene sequence: CDR1 SNHLY, CDR2 FYNNEI. The J segment lost 10 bases and the V segment lost 5 bases, leaving 4 bases of the junction unmatched. This chain's CDR3 is CASSPDRHYTF. CDR3 nucleotide sequence: TGTGCCAGCAGTCCGGACAGGCACTACACCTTC. The entire variable domain, with the rest obtained from reference TRBV2 and TRBJ1-2, is as follows: EPEVTQTPSHQVTQMGQEVILRCVPISNHLYFYWYRQILGQKVEFLVSFYNNEISEKSEIFDDQFSVERPDGSNFTLKIRSTKLEDSAMYFCASSPDRHYTFGSGTRLTVV.

A single count supports this clone. Its ends do not fully match the called genes, so a read error is possible. The chain carries TRBV6-6 and TRBJ2-1, with 8 bases lining up with TRBD2. Germline V gene sequence: CDR1 MNHNY, CDR2 SVGAGI (reference sequence). The CDR3 sequence is 14 residues long. CDR3 sequence (DNA): TGTGCCAGCAATTACGGGAGGGCCTACAATGAGCAGTTCTTC. Protein: CASNYGRAYNEQFF.

This clone was seen once. Its ends do not fully match the called genes, so a read error is possible. The gene calls are TRBV7-2 and TRBJ2-7; TRBD2 aligns across 10 bases. This CDR3 has 16 residues. The V gene's germline CDR1 is SGHTA and CDR2 FQGNSA. The DNA of the CDR3 is TGTGCCAGCAGCTCCAAATTGGGGATTAGCGGGGGGCGGATTACGTTC. It translates to CASSSKLGISGGRITF.

J is TRBJ2-2 and V is TRBV6-2 or TRBV6-3; 7 bases fit TRBD2. The CDR3 spans 15 residues. CDR1 is MNHEY, CDR2 SVGEGT, per germline. Trimming removed 4 bases from V and 5 bases from J; junction bases left unmatched: 7. In DNA form, the CDR3 reads TGTGCCAGCAGTTCAACCGGGGGGTTAACCGGGGAGCTGTTTTTT. Its protein is CASSSTGGLTGELFF.

Here the CDR3 reads CASSLLSGGRGNEQFF. CDR3 nucleotides: TGTGCCAGCAGCTTACTCTCTGGCGGGAGAGGAAATGAGCAGTTCTTC. The chain combines TRBV11-3 with TRBJ2-1, with 7 bases lining up with TRBD2. Trimming cost V 2 bases and J 7 bases; bases outside gene matches: 11. This CDR3 has 16 residues. The germline gives CDR1 SGHNT, CDR2 YENEEA.

This clone was seen once. The chain couples TRBV11-2 to TRBJ2-5; tentative D call: TRBD1 (6 bases). Germline CDR1 is SGHAT and CDR2 is FQNNGV. The CDR3 sequence is 15 residues long. V lost 6 bases and J 2 bases, leaving 16 bases between the germline ends. CDR3 region: CASRNTGRGQETQYF. For the CDR3, the DNA is TGTGCCAGCAGGAATACAGGGAGAGGGCAAGAGACCCAGTACTTC.

The rearrangement links TRBV6-5 to TRBJ2-7, with D perhaps matching TRBD1 (7 bases). The V gene lost 5 bases and the J gene lost 5 bases, with 19 bases spanning the gap. There are 15 residues in the CDR3. The V gene's germline CDR1 is MNHEY and CDR2 SVGAGI. CDR3 amino acids: CASSHDRQGGHEQYF. The CDR3 bases are TGTGCCAGCAGTCATGACCGGCAGGGGGGCCACGAGCAGTACTTC.

The chain is built from TRBV29-1 and TRBJ1-4, with D possibly matching TRBD1 (5 bases). The V gene lost 6 bases and the J gene lost 8 bases, with 16 bases spanning the gap. CDR1 SQVTM and CDR2 ANQGSEA come from the germline V gene. The length of the CDR3 is 13 residues. DNA for the CDR3: TGCAGCGTCGCCGGGGCGGGAGAGGAAAAACTGTTTTTT. It yields the protein CSVAGAGEEKLFF.

This chain connects TRBV27 to TRBJ2-3; TRBD2 matches 7 bases. The V gene end was trimmed by 5 bases and the J gene end by 0 bases; junction bases not matched to a gene: 5. Looked up from germline, CDR1 is MNHEY and CDR2 is SMNVEV (reference sequence). The CDR3 spans 15 residues. CDR3 protein: CASSPGTTSTDTQYF. CDR3 DNA: TGTGCCAGCAGTCCCGGGACTACTAGCACAGATACGCAGTATTTT.

This rearrangement joins TRBV27 to TRBJ1-6; D is possibly TRBD1 (5 bases). V gave up 5 bases and J gave up 9 bases, with 8 bases separating them. Germline V gene lookup returns CDR1 MNHEY and CDR2 SMNVEV (reference sequence). CDR3 length: 12 amino acids. DNA of the CDR3: TGTGCCAGCAGTACCGGGGGTTCACCCCTCCACTTT. Translation: CASSTGGSPLHF.

The chain is built from TRBV11-3 and TRBJ1-1, with D tentatively TRBD1 (6 bases). The germline V and J ends were trimmed by 1 base and 3 bases, with 9 bases remaining between them. In germline, CDR1 is SGHNT, CDR2 YENEEA. The CDR3 has 14 residues. The CDR3 protein is CASSLGQADTEAFF. DNA of the CDR3: TGTGCCAGCAGCTTAGGACAGGCAGACACTGAAGCTTTCTTT.

This clone showed up just once. The rearrangement joins TRBV9 to TRBJ2-3; TRBD2 matches at 7 bases. J gave up 4 bases and V 3 bases, and 5 bases lay outside the gene matches. CDR3 length: 14 amino acids. Germline CDR1 reads SGDLS; CDR2 reads YYNGEE. The CDR3 nucleotides read TGTGCCAGCAGCGCCTGGGGGGGGGCAGATACGCAGTATTTT. Translating gives CASSAWGGADTQYF.

This sequence joins TRBV28 and TRBJ1-5, with TRBD1 matching over 8 bases. Germline CDR1 MDHEN, CDR2 SYDVKM. J lost 0 bases, V lost 10 bases, and 8 bases had no gene match. The CDR3 extends over 15 amino acids. CDR3 residues: CATGQGVYSNQPQHF. CDR3 bases: TGTGCCACCGGACAGGGCGTTTATAGCAATCAGCCCCAGCATTTT.

This chain uses TRBV6-5 with TRBJ1-2; 8 bases are a match to TRBD1. Germline CDR1 is MNHEY and CDR2 is SVGAGI. The CDR3 length is 13 residues. V was pared by 6 bases and J by 7 bases, with 7 bases of the junction left unmatched. For the CDR3, the DNA is TGTGCCAGCAGGAAACAGGGGGGGGGTGGCTACACCTTC. This encodes CASRKQGGGGYTF.

The rearrangement joins TRBV5-4 to TRBJ2-7, with 8 positions matching TRBD2. The V gene end was trimmed by 3 bases and the J gene end by 0 bases; junction bases not matched to a gene: 2. The germline V gene has CDR1 SGHNT and CDR2 YYREEE (reference sequence). This CDR3 region has 14 residues. CDR3 in DNA: TGTGCCAGCAGCTCGGGGGGGGTCTCCTACGAGCAGTACTTC. This translates into CASSSGGVSYEQYF.

Here the CDR3 reads CASSTGLIQPQHF. The CDR3, as DNA: TGTGCCAGCAGTACAGGGCTAATCCAGCCCCAGCATTTT. The V and J genes are TRBV27 and TRBJ1-5, with a possible D match to TRBD1 (6 bases). Trimming cost V 5 bases and J 7 bases, with 12 bases left between them. Germline CDR1 is MNHEY and CDR2 is SMNVEV (reference sequence). This CDR3 contains 13 residues.

This chain joins TRBV30 and TRBJ1-5, with 7 nucleotides matching TRBD1. CDR1 and CDR2 from the germline V gene are GTSNPN and SVGIG (reference sequence). Trimming at V came to 8 bases and at J to 0 bases, leaving 4 bases not matched to a gene. The length of the CDR3 is 13 residues. The CDR3 protein is CAGQANSNQPQHF. The CDR3 DNA reads as TGTGCCGGACAGGCGAATAGCAATCAGCCCCAGCATTTT.

The rearrangement links TRBV28 to TRBJ1-5, with 7 bases aligning to TRBD1. V was pared by 7 bases and J by 4 bases, with 1 base of the junction left unmatched. This CDR3 comprises 12 residues. From germline, CDR1 is MDHEN and CDR2 SYDVKM. The CDR3 nucleotides read TGTGCCAGCACGACAGGGAATCAGCCCCAGCATTTT. Protein sequence: CASTTGNQPQHF.

This chain uses TRBV5-5 with TRBJ1-1; D is possibly TRBD1 (5 bases). The CDR3 spans 14 residues. Germline V CDR1 and CDR2: SGHKS, YYEKEE (reference sequence). V lost 4 bases, J lost 0 bases, and 10 bases lay in between. In DNA, the CDR3 is TGTGCCAGCAGCCGGACAAGCGTGAACACTGAAGCTTTCTTT. Encoded protein: CASSRTSVNTEAFF. The whole variable domain, remainder taken from reference TRBV5-5 and TRBJ1-1, is DAGVTQSPTHLIKTRGQQVTLRCSPISGHKSVSWYQQVLGQGPQFIFQYYEKEERGRGNFPDRFSARQFPNYSSELNVNALLLGDSALYLCASSRTSVNTEAFFGQGTRLTVV.

CDR3 sequence: CASSQIFSGGNTIYF. CDR3 in DNA: TGCGCCAGCAGTCAAATATTCTCGGGTGGAAACACCATATATTTT. The V gene is TRBV23-1, the J gene TRBJ1-3; D is unclear. TRBV23-1 is an ORF; its function is uncertain. V was trimmed by 2 bases and J by 3 bases, leaving 11 bases between them. The CDR3 contains 15 residues.

V gene TRBV7-9 combines with J gene TRBJ2-5, with D possibly being TRBD1 (7 bases). Trimming shortened V by 5 bases and J by 3 bases, and 19 bases separated the two germline ends. This CDR3 region has 16 residues. Germline-derived CDR1 and CDR2 are SEHNR and FQNEAQ (reference sequence). DNA for the CDR3: TGTGCCAGCAGCCTCGAGGGGGCGGGACCTAAAGAGACCCAGTACTTC. This codes for CASSLEGAGPKETQYF.

This clone was seen a single time. The rearrangement joins TRBV30 to TRBJ2-1, with D tentatively TRBD2 (6 bases). Germline loops: CDR1 GTSNPN, CDR2 SVGIG (reference sequence). CDR3 length: 13 residues. Trimming removed 4 bases at V and 8 bases at J, with 15 bases between. CDR3 coding DNA: TGTGCCTGGAAGACCGGGAGTATGGATGAGCAGTTCTTC. Translation gives CAWKTGSMDEQFF.